What follows are 10 T cell receptor beta chains derived from one specimen sequenced in a study of lymphopenia after photon versus proton radiotherapy. TCRdb's table, derived via immunoSEQ multiplex PCR, lists solely in-frame clones and lacks some. Among tens of thousands of clones listed, 65% to 85% were seen once. The sequenced sample was peripheral blood, obtained from a patient treated with proton-based radiotherapy. The source is a man in his fifties or sixties with pancreatic cancer.

The chain combines TRBV9 with TRBJ2-3; D may be TRBD2 (6 bases). This CDR3 spans 15 amino acids. The germline V and J ends were trimmed by 4 bases and 0 bases, with 12 bases remaining between them. Germline-derived CDR1 and CDR2 are SGDLS and YYNGEE. Here the CDR3 DNA reads TGTGCCAGCAGCCCACTCGGGACTAGCACAGATACGCAGTATTTT. Protein sequence: CASSPLGTSTDTQYF.

This chain joins TRBV2 and TRBJ2-2; no firm D call. The CDR3 sequence is 15 residues long. Trimming cost V 3 bases and J 1 base, with 9 bases left between them. Germline CDR1 and CDR2: SNHLY and FYNNEI. CDR3: CASSDFDGNTGELFF. The CDR3 nucleotides read TGTGCCAGCAGTGATTTTGACGGGAACACCGGGGAGCTGTTTTTT.

V and J are TRBV6-1 and TRBJ2-7; 9 positions match TRBD1. The CDR3 totals 14 residues. CDR1 and CDR2 from the germline V gene are MNHNS and SASEGT. V lost 4 bases, J lost 4 bases, and 5 bases stayed unmatched. The CDR3 DNA sequence: TGTGCCAGCAGTGCTACAGGGGGCCGATACGAGCAGTACTTC. This translates into CASSATGGRYEQYF.

The rearrangement joins TRBV18 to TRBJ1-1; 7 nucleotides line up with TRBD1. Trimming removed 3 bases from V and 7 bases from J; junction bases left unmatched: 2. CDR1 is KGHSH and CDR2 is LQKENI in the germline V gene. This CDR3 has 12 residues. CDR3 loop: CASSPRTGEAFF. The CDR3 DNA reads as TGTGCCAGCTCACCCAGGACAGGTGAAGCTTTCTTT.

V gene TRBV28 combines with J gene TRBJ1-2; weak D call: TRBD1 (6 bases). Germline V gives CDR1 MDHEN, CDR2 SYDVKM. V dropped 5 bases and J dropped 8 bases, with 15 bases sitting between them. CDR3 length: 13 residues. The CDR3 nucleotides read TGTGCCAGCAGTCTCATAGGACAGTTGGGCTACACCTTC. Translated: CASSLIGQLGYTF.

V is TRBV4-3 and J is TRBJ2-3; possibly TRBD1 for D (7 bases). CDR1 and CDR2 (germline): LGHNA, YSLEER. The CDR3 sequence is 17 residues long. V dropped 6 bases and J dropped 7 bases, with 26 bases sitting between them. CDR3 sequence reads: CASSTTSRLEGANTQYF. The CDR3 region has the DNA TGCGCCAGCAGTACTACGTCGCGTTTGGAGGGGGCGAATACGCAGTATTTT.

The chain links TRBV5-1 to TRBJ2-3, with a tentative D call TRBD2 (5 bases). V was cut by 0 bases and J by 0 bases, with 11 bases left in between. CDR3 length equals 16 residues. From germline, CDR1 is SGHRS and CDR2 YFSETQ. In DNA, the CDR3 is TGCGCCAGCAGCTTGGGGCCGACGGGGAGCACAGATACGCAGTATTTT. Translation: CASSLGPTGSTDTQYF.

This clone was seen a few times. The V gene is TRBV5-8, the J gene TRBJ2-5, with a possible D match to TRBD2 (6 bases). V was shortened by 4 bases and J by 5 bases, with 24 bases between the two germline ends. The CDR3 covers 17 residues. CDR1 SGHTS and CDR2 YDEGEE come from the germline V gene. In DNA, the CDR3 is TGTGCCAGCAGCCTAAAACCTCCGGGACTCTGGGACGAGACCCAGTACTTC. It specifies CASSLKPPGLWDETQYF.

V gene TRBV19 combines with J gene TRBJ2-1, with 7 bases aligning to TRBD2. V shed 5 bases, J shed 6 bases, and the junction held 10 bases outside the gene matches. The germline V gene encodes CDR1 LNHDA and CDR2 SQIVND (reference sequence). This CDR3 region has 15 residues. The CDR3 bases are TGTGCCAGTAGTCTGCAGCCTTGGGGGGGCAATGAGCAGTTCTTC. Protein product: CASSLQPWGGNEQFF. Supplemented by reference TRBV19 and TRBJ2-1, the full variable domain reads DGGITQSPKYLFRKEGQNVTLSCEQNLNHDAMYWYRQDPGQGLRLIYYSQIVNDFQKGDIAEGYSVSREKKESFPLTVTSAQKNPTAFYLCASSLQPWGGNEQFFGPGTRLTVL.

The chain joins TRBV28 to TRBJ2-7; possible D gene TRBD1, 6 bases. The CDR3 has 15 residues. Trimming removed 5 bases from V and 0 bases from J, with 14 bases in between. CDR1 and CDR2 from the germline V gene are MDHEN and SYDVKM. In DNA form, the CDR3 reads TGTGCCAGCAGTCCCCTACTGGGGGCCTCCTACGAGCAGTACTTC. Translation gives CASSPLLGASYEQYF.